This T cell receptor (beta chain) came from a study of vaccination and CD4 T cells after COVID-19 (dated by TCRdb to between 2022 and 2023). Background on the whole study: Convalescent patients had a positive SARS-CoV-2 result on nasal swab PCR, and of these patients, fewer than ten had mild disease and one had severe disease. In the convalescent cohort there were six males and four females, among whom were two Hispanic individuals, seven Caucasians, two Asians and one multiracial person. Participants received two doses of either the Pfizer-BioNTech BNT162b2 vaccine (n=8) or the Moderna mRNA-1273 vaccine (n=2). Post-COVID blood samples from convalescent patients were collected a median of around 100 days after diagnosis, with a range of roughly 30 to 170 days. Post-vaccine blood samples were obtained a median of approximately 74 days after the second vaccine dose, with a range of 14 to 241 days. For stimulating the cultures, overlapping spike peptide pools were used, derived from SARS-CoV-2 as well as from the common cold coronaviruses HCoV-NL63, HCoV-OC43 and HCoV-229E. Control cultures used a CEFX viral epitope pool as positive control, an HIV-1 Nef peptide pool as negative control, or no peptide. In 10 COVID-19 convalescent patients and 4 infection-naive healthy vaccine recipients, the spike-specific CD4+ TCR repertoire before mRNA vaccination was compared with the repertoire after mRNA vaccination. Overall study outcomes, separate from this receptor: The median count of SARS-CoV-2-reactive clonotypes went up from around 21 after infection to about 40 after vaccination, although the change was not significant. Of the vaccine-specific clones in convalescent patients, 304 of 307, or nearly all, reacted only to SARS-CoV-2 spike and did not cross-react with common cold coronaviruses. Among the post-vaccine SARS-CoV-2-reactive clones in convalescent patients, a median about 89% showed up only after vaccination, which suggests vaccine-specific priming. The study included relatively few convalescent patients and did not analyze early timepoints after natural infection.

The sample's treatment or condition label is to be understood as: approximately 9-day PBMC culture with coronavirus spike peptide pools or control peptides (ViraFEST assay). The ViraFEST assay was used in the study, in which antigen-specific T cells were expanded with peptide pools and expanded clonotypes were subsequently identified by TCR sequencing. The positive SARS-CoV-2 PCR tests of the convalescent patients were dated from March to December 2020, before the Alpha, Beta and Delta variants emerged in the United States. Each well held more than 1.5 million PBMCs cultured in IMDM containing roughly 5% human AB serum and about 10 IU/ml IL-2, with 10 ug/ml peptide pools added. Half of the culture medium was replaced with fresh IL-2-containing medium on days 3 and 7. CD4+ T cells were isolated after roughly 9 days of culture through negative selection using the EasySep CD4+ T cell isolation kit. Ficoll-Paque Plus gradient centrifugation was used to isolate PBMCs from whole blood, and the isolated PBMCs were then either used fresh or cryopreserved at -140C. Triplicate wells were generally used for each culture condition.

After removal of 3 bases from V and 7 bases from J, the junction retains 12 bases not matched to a gene. In the germline V gene, CDR1 corresponds to SGHVS and CDR2 to FQNEAQ. Reading from cysteine to phenylalanine, the CDR3 counts 16 amino acids. This entry keeps only the CDR3 DNA: 48 bases, framed from base 1. The sample holds a few counts of this clonotype. Its cognate antigen has yet to be identified. No base quality values were provided; no much bigger clone lies one nucleotide off. The receptor library was made with PCR. DNA from cultured CD4+ T cells underwent TCR sequencing with the Oncomine TCR Beta short-read assay at the Johns Hopkins FTIC core. The QIAamp micro DNA kit was used to extract genomic DNA from the cultured CD4+ T cells. Oncomine TCR Beta libraries from cultured CD4+ T cells were pooled with unique dual indexes and sequenced on an Illumina iSeq 100. In the paper's pipeline: Non-productive sequences were removed, and CDR3s that did not start with C, did not end with F or W, or were shorter than 7 amino acids were discarded. Antigen-specific clonotypes were identified using the MANAFEST web application through comparison of peptide-stimulated wells with reference and other culture wells. Positive clones required FDR below 0.05, an odds ratio above 5, and productive frequency above 0.1% in at least two of three replicate wells. Clonotypes that were significantly expanded in both SARS-CoV-2 spike wells and at least one common cold coronavirus spike condition were defined as cross-reactive. Levenshtein distances (stringdist) and unrooted phylogenetic trees (ape) in R version 3.6.1 were used to assess CDR3 homology. TCRdb applied fastp at Q25 and MiXCR to the public reads, then kept only in-frame beta chains. Each CDR3 protein gets just one entry, which takes the most common genes and DNA from the rows behind it. TCRdb assigned the V and J calls; the authors' analysis was not used. This sample has 13,000 to 15,000 distinct CDR3 sequences in its table, and approximately 60% of those were observed once. 11% to 15% of the sample is held by the ten biggest clonotypes.

Sample: CD4+ T cells from blood, cultured in vitro. The rearranged segments are TRBV7-8 and TRBJ1-5; the central 7 bases match TRBD1. The source is a human donor who had recovered from COVID-19. The nucleotide sequence reads TGTGCCAGCAGCTTCGCTCGGGACAGTAGGAGGCAGCCCCAGCATTTT. It encodes CASSFARDSRRQPQHF.